A single sample gave rise to the 6 T cell receptor beta chains below, sequenced in a study of T cell repertoires in cytomegalovirus infection (dated by TCRdb to about 2019). Data came from an Illumina HiSeq 1500. The public reads were reanalyzed by TCRdb: fastp trimming at Q25, MiXCR alignment, in-frame beta chains only. Each record represents a unique CDR3 protein, reported with the most common genes and DNA among its rows. The sample table lists some 310,000 distinct CDR3 sequences, just under 25% of them with a count of one. In total, the top ten clones hold 10% to 15% of the sample. This sample's treatment or condition label indicates: in vitro stimulation with specific CMV peptide epitopes to enrich CMV-specific T cells. These receptors' targets are unknown. Here the sequenced sample was cultured PBMCs, taken from culture after CMV antigen stimulation. The receptors derive from a human donor in good health (CMV status not recorded). Some clones in this sample may be carry-over from other donors' samples.

This clonotype was detected a few times. The chain uses TRBV7-9 and TRBJ2-3; D remains ambiguous. This CDR3 has 15 amino acids. Germline-derived CDR1 and CDR2 are SEHNR and FQNEAQ (reference sequence). Trimming took off 2 bases at V and 3 bases at J, with 12 bases between the two ends. The DNA of the CDR3 is TGTGCCAGCAGCTTACTTCAGCGTGGGACAGATACGCAGTATTTT. Translation gives CASSLLQRGTDTQYF.

This clonotype has only a few counts. The genes are TRBV7-2 and TRBJ2-1; D is possibly TRBD2 (6 bases). V was trimmed by 1 base and J by 0 bases, leaving 10 bases between them. Germline values: CDR1 SGHTA, CDR2 FQGNSA. The CDR3 has 16 amino acids. The DNA of the CDR3 is TGTGCCAGCAGCTTAGGGAGGGCCCTCTCCTACAATGAGCAGTTCTTC. Translating gives CASSLGRALSYNEQFF.

This clonotype showed up many times. The chain uses TRBV12-3 or TRBV12-4 and TRBJ2-7; weak D call: TRBD1 (6 bases). V was shortened by 3 bases and J by 5 bases, with 17 bases between the two germline ends. The CDR3 contains 15 residues. CDR3 loop: CASSFLSGGLDEQYV. CDR3 DNA sequence: TGTGCCAGCAGTTTTCTTTCTGGGGGCTTGGACGAGCAGTACGTC.

This clonotype appeared a few times. The rearrangement links TRBV2 to TRBJ2-7; unclear D gene. V was clipped by 8 bases and J by 3 bases, with 5 bases between them. CDR1 SNHLY and CDR2 FYNNEI come from the germline V gene. This CDR3 has 10 residues. The CDR3: CASGYYEQYV. CDR3 DNA sequence: TGTGCCAGCGGATACTACGAGCAGTACGTC.

This clonotype showed up many times. V usage is TRBV19 and J usage is TRBJ1-5; maybe TRBD1 (6 bases). Germline lookup yields CDR1 LNHDA and CDR2 SQIVND (reference sequence). This CDR3 spans 16 amino acids. V was pared by 3 bases and J by 5 bases, with 17 bases between. Here the CDR3 DNA reads TGTGCCAGTAGTATCCTACAGGGAATGAGGGATCAGCCCCAGCATTTT. Protein: CASSILQGMRDQPQHF.

There are a few counts of this clonotype. The chain carries TRBV6-2 or TRBV6-3 and TRBJ2-1; 9 bases line up with TRBD2. The CDR3 sequence is 22 residues long. V was clipped by 2 bases and J by 0 bases; unmatched bases: 20. Germline V gene sequence: CDR1 MNHEY, CDR2 SVGEGT. The CDR3, as DNA: TGTGCCAGCAGTTACGCAAGACACGCGACTAGCGGAGGGGGAAGCTCCTACAATGAGCAGTTCTTC. It is translated as CASSYARHATSGGGSSYNEQFF.